This entry concerns a single TCR beta chain. This clonotype has a count of ten or more. Its recognized antigen is unknown. The sample holds no much larger clone one base away, and base qualities are not on file. The study was a case-control design nested within a healthcare worker cohort in London, UK, with weekly nasopharyngeal swab PCR tests and blood sampling. Between 23 and 31 March 2020, the week of the UK lockdown, healthcare workers were enrolled and then followed up weekly for as long as 16 weeks. These data originate in a study of early T cells in non-severe SARS-CoV-2 infection (dated by TCRdb to the early 2020s). Background for the entire study: TCR sequencing used bulk RNA from unsorted whole blood, so alpha and beta chains could not be paired. Summary of the overall study and its limitations: Matching against VDJdb was skewed toward anti-spike CD8 responses, likely underestimated virus-specific expansions, and missed private and CD4 specificities.

Ends trimmed: V by 5 bases, J by 0 bases; bases unmatched to a gene: 8. CDR1 and CDR2 were assigned from the germline V gene as MDHEN and SYDVKM. Spanning cysteine to phenylalanine, the CDR3 consists of 17 amino acids. Only CDR3 DNA remains: 51 bases, in frame from the first base. Libraries came from 5' RACE. The sequencer listed for this sample is NextSeq 500. To correct for sequencing error and PCR bias, the TCR library protocol tagged individual cDNA molecules with unique molecular identifiers. Sequencing covered both TCR alpha and beta chains, and within each sample the abundances of alpha and beta sequences were tightly co-correlated. From the authors' description of their analysis: Decombinator V4 was used to perform V gene, J gene and CDR3 annotation of TCR sequences. TCRs were defined as expanded if a significant change between any two time points was detected under a Poisson model with p below 0.0001. TCR abundances were normalised to the total number of TCRs sequenced per sample and were expressed as counts per million. MAIT TCRs were defined by TRAV1-2 paired with TRAJ12, TRAJ20 or TRAJ33, and iNKT TCRs by TRAV10 paired with TRAJ18. VDJdb, accessed 1 November 2021, was searched for CMV, EBV and SARS-CoV-2 annotated TCRs, excluding TCRs annotated for multiple antigens. TCRdb reprocessing: public reads trimmed at Q25 with fastp, clones called with MiXCR, in-frame beta chains kept. Each entry is one CDR3 protein sequence, shown with its most common DNA and genes. TCRdb assigned the V and J calls; the authors' analysis was not used. This sample has fewer than 50,000 distinct CDR3 sequences in its table, and less than 7% of those were observed once. The ten largest account for over 10% of the sample.

The receptor was isolated from an adult who was a healthcare worker with PCR-confirmed SARS-CoV-2 infection or an uninfected control (not recorded which). The sample taken for sequencing was whole blood. The rearrangement joined TRBV28 to TRBJ1-2; 11 middle bases align to TRBD1. The bases read TGTGCCAGCAGTGCCCCGGGACAGGGGGGCGCTAACTATGGCTACACCTTC. This codes for CASSAPGQGGANYGYTF.